This entry lists 20 T cell receptor beta chains sequenced from one sample in a study of patients and donors after allogeneic stem cell transplantation. From the RT-PCR reads, TCRdb called clonotypes with MiXCR, one entry per CDR3 protein. The table lists around 200,000 distinct CDR3 sequences, 35% to 45% of them singletons. The source material was blood, either unsorted or a sorted T cell fraction (not recorded which). The source of these receptors is a human donor who was either an allogeneic HSCT recipient or a stem cell or donor lymphocyte infusion donor (not recorded which). It is not recorded whose cells these are; they may come from a transplant donor.

The chain carries TRBV6-1 and TRBJ2-5; 7 bases line up with TRBD1. The V segment lost 3 bases and the J segment 5 bases; nucleotides outside the gene matches: 0. Germline V lookup: CDR1 MNHNS, CDR2 SASEGT. The CDR3 contains 12 residues. The CDR3 region is CASSDRGETQYF. CDR3 nucleotides: TGTGCCAGCAGTGACAGGGGGGAGACCCAGTACTTC.

The chain carries TRBV4-1 and TRBJ1-5, with D possibly being TRBD1 (6 bases). In germline, CDR1 is MGHRA, CDR2 YSYEKL. The CDR3 has 14 amino acids. The V end lost 1 base, the J end lost 7 bases, and 11 bases lay between the germline ends. Here the CDR3 DNA reads TGCGCCAGCAGCCAAGGGGGGGCTAGACAGCCCCAGCATTTT. Its protein is CASSQGGARQPQHF.

This clonotype has more than one count but fewer than ten. V and J are TRBV25-1 and TRBJ1-2; 7 bases agree with TRBD1. Trimming cost V 9 bases and J 6 bases; bases outside gene matches: 7. This CDR3 is built from 12 residues. Germline lookup yields CDR1 MGHDK and CDR2 SYGVNS. This CDR3 reads CASKGGADGYTF. CDR3 DNA: TGTGCCAGTAAAGGGGGCGCGGATGGCTACACCTTC.

This clonotype was found once. This chain joins TRBV5-6 and TRBJ1-5; D may be TRBD1 (6 bases). The germline V gene has CDR1 SGHDT and CDR2 YYEEEE. The CDR3 loop spans 15 amino acids. Trimming pared 0 bases from V and 6 bases from J, leaving 13 bases between. The CDR3 nucleotides are TGTGCCAGCAGCTTGGCGGGGGCTTGGAGTCAGCCCCAGCATTTT. This sequence encodes CASSLAGAWSQPQHF.

The chain couples TRBV7-8 to TRBJ1-2; a possible D gene is TRBD1 (6 bases). The germline CDR1 and CDR2 sequences are SGHVS and FQNEAQ. The CDR3 extends over 14 amino acids. Trimming shortened V by 5 bases and J by 7 bases, and 17 bases separated the two germline ends. CDR3 in DNA: TGTGCCAGCAGCCCCCAGAGGGGGGCTCTTGGCTACACCTTC. Its protein product is CASSPQRGALGYTF.

The chain combines TRBV7-2 with TRBJ1-2, with 9 bases identical to TRBD1. This CDR3 has 16 amino acids. Unmatched junction bases numbered 9, after V lost 5 bases and J lost 2 bases. The germline V gene encodes CDR1 SGHTA and CDR2 FQGNSA. CDR3 DNA: TGTGCCAGCAGCCGAGGAGGACAGGGGCGAAACTATGGCTACACCTTC. Translating it yields CASSRGGQGRNYGYTF.

The chain joins TRBV5-1 to TRBJ1-1; a weak D match, TRBD1 (5 bases). The CDR3 runs 13 residues. With 6 bases removed from V and 4 bases from J, the gap between germline ends came to 13 bases. CDR1 and CDR2 from the germline V gene are SGHRS and YFSETQ. The CDR3: CASTPGGITEAFF. The DNA of the CDR3 is TGCGCCAGCACCCCTGGGGGAATCACTGAAGCTTTCTTT.

The CDR3 DNA reads TGCGCCAGCAGCCAAGGCCGGGACAGGGGATACCAGCCCCAGCATTTT. Translated, it gives CASSQGRDRGYQPQHF. The V gene is TRBV4-1, the J gene TRBJ1-5, with 10 bases aligning to TRBD1. The CDR3 spans 16 residues. V lost 1 base to trimming and J lost 7 bases; unmatched junction nucleotides: 7. In germline, CDR1 is MGHRA, CDR2 YSYEKL.

The chain has TRBV5-1 and TRBJ1-4; 9 nucleotides align to TRBD1. CDR3 length: 16 amino acids. The V gene's germline CDR1 is SGHRS and CDR2 YFSETQ. The J segment lost 6 bases and the V segment lost 4 bases, leaving 10 bases of the junction unmatched. CDR3 nucleotides: TGCGCCAGCAGCCTTGGGGGGACAGGGTACGATGAAAAACTGTTTTTT. It specifies CASSLGGTGYDEKLFF.

This clonotype was counted between two and nine times. This chain uses TRBV20-1 with TRBJ1-6; 9 bases fit TRBD1. With 3 bases clipped from V and 7 bases from J, the junction kept 10 bases outside the gene matches. This CDR3 is built from 16 residues. From germline, CDR1 is DFQATT and CDR2 SNEGSKA (reference sequence). CDR3 in amino acids: CSARNRGRLSNSPLHF. The CDR3 region has the DNA TGCAGTGCTAGGAACAGGGGGCGCCTATCAAATTCACCCCTCCACTTT.

The chain joins TRBV30 to TRBJ1-5, with 7 bases identical to TRBD1. Germline values: CDR1 GTSNPN, CDR2 SVGIG (reference sequence). CDR3 size: 16 residues. Losses at the gene ends were 2 bases for V and 0 bases for J; bases not matched to a gene: 7. Here the CDR3 reads CAWSRQGRYSNQPQHF. In DNA, the CDR3 is TGTGCCTGGAGTCGACAGGGTCGATATAGCAATCAGCCCCAGCATTTT.

The chain is built from TRBV3-1 and TRBJ1-1; D uncertain. The CDR3 has 14 residues. The germline V gene has CDR1 LGHDT and CDR2 YNNKEL (reference sequence). The germline V and J ends were trimmed by 2 bases and 8 bases, with 15 bases remaining between them. The CDR3 nucleotides read TGTGCCAGCAGCCAACAACGGGGAGGTAGGGAAGCTTTCTTT. Its translation is CASSQQRGGREAFF.

This chain joins TRBV29-1 and TRBJ2-7, with unresolved D. Germline assignment: CDR1 SQVTM and CDR2 ANQGSEA. The V end was cut by 2 bases, the J end by 0 bases, with 11 bases between. The CDR3 runs to 14 residues. In nucleotides, the CDR3 is TGCAGCGTTGAAACGAGCTATAGCTCCTACGAGCAGTACTTC. This gives the protein CSVETSYSSYEQYF.

The chain has TRBV6-6 and TRBJ1-6, with 9 bases that match TRBD1. V shed 2 bases and J 10 bases; nucleotides not matched to a gene: 6. The CDR3 sequence is 15 residues long. CDR1 is MNHNY and CDR2 is SVGAGI in the germline V gene (reference sequence). The CDR3 coding sequence is TGTGCCAGCAGTTACACCGGGACAGGGAGGTCACCCCTCCACTTT. It specifies CASSYTGTGRSPLHF.

The V and J genes are TRBV10-2 and TRBJ1-2; TRBD1 matches at 8 bases. The CDR3 has 13 amino acids. V shed 6 bases, J shed 7 bases, and the junction held 7 bases outside the gene matches. Germline V CDR1 and CDR2: WSHSY, SAAADI. The CDR3 DNA reads as TGCGCCAGCAGCCGGGGACAGGCCGGTGGCTACACCTTC. This sequence encodes CASSRGQAGGYTF.

A few counts support this clonotype. The CDR3 protein is CASRTRGREGYTF. DNA of the CDR3: TGTGCCAGCAGAACCAGGGGGAGAGAGGGCTACACCTTC. V is TRBV12-3 or TRBV12-4 and J is TRBJ1-2, with 7 bases lining up with TRBD1. After removal of 6 bases from V and 8 bases from J, the junction contained 9 bases not matched to a gene. The CDR3 has 13 amino acids.

The genes are TRBV12-3 or TRBV12-4 and TRBJ1-4; 8 nucleotides match TRBD1. After removal of 8 bases from V and 4 bases from J, the junction contained 12 bases not matched to a gene. The CDR3 length is 16 residues. CDR3 bases: TGTGCCAGCGTCCCGACAGGGGCGCTTATTAATGAAAAACTGTTTTTT. This codes for CASVPTGALINEKLFF.

The chain couples TRBV18 to TRBJ2-7, with D uncertain. The CDR3 length is 15 residues. V shed 2 bases and J shed 0 bases, with 11 bases lying between them. Germline-derived CDR1 and CDR2 are KGHSH and LQKENI. The CDR3 spells CASSPGASFSYEQYF. The CDR3 DNA sequence: TGTGCCAGCTCACCAGGCGCCTCATTCTCCTACGAGCAGTACTTC.

The chain recombines TRBV5-1 with TRBJ2-3; the match to TRBD1 covers 8 bases. This CDR3 contains 17 residues. J was trimmed by 0 bases and V by 4 bases; bases with no gene match: 10. CDR1 is SGHRS, CDR2 YFSETQ, per germline. The CDR3 region has the DNA TGCGCCAGCAGCCTGGCCCCGACAGGGGATAGCACAGATACGCAGTATTTT. Protein sequence: CASSLAPTGDSTDTQYF.

V and J are TRBV12-3 or TRBV12-4 and TRBJ1-4; perhaps TRBD1 as D (5 bases). V was cut by 6 bases and J by 7 bases, with 12 bases left in between. The CDR3 loop spans 13 amino acids. The DNA of the CDR3 is TGTGCCAGCAGCCGGGACTCCCGTGAAAAACTGTTTTTT. It translates to CASSRDSREKLFF.